This T cell receptor (beta chain) was sequenced during a study of breast tumors, draining lymph nodes, adjacent tissues. Study-level results: Tumors had less TCR diversity than lymph nodes, more than nontumor tissue.

Samples came from axillary lymph nodes draining the breast cancer. The CDR3 contains 15 residues. V lost 5 bases to trimming and J lost 4 bases; unmatched junction nucleotides: 3. Looked up from germline, CDR1 is MGHDK and CDR2 is SYGVNS. TCRdb re-called the multiplex PCR reads through MiXCR, storing one row per CDR3 protein. This sample has about 180,000 distinct CDR3 sequences, with 30% to 35% found just once. The table lists this clonotype with many counts. The antigen remains undetermined. The chain couples TRBV25-1 to TRBJ2-5; 14 bases are shared with TRBD2. This TCR came from a female donor with breast cancer. Some clones in this sample may be carry-over from other donors' samples. The sequencing input was axillary lymph node tissue. Here the CDR3 reads CASSTGLAGVETQYF. CDR3 nucleotide sequence: TGTGCCAGCAGTACGGGACTAGCGGGAGTAGAGACCCAGTACTTC.